The 8 T cell receptor beta chains in this list originate from one sample, sequenced in a study of T cells in Graves' hyperthyroidism and ophthalmopathy. Amplification targeted TCR beta CDR3 regions from RNA transcripts. A first-round RT-PCR of the TCR CDR3 used the HTBI primer set. TCRdb called the multiplex PCR reads again in MiXCR, with one record for every CDR3 protein. The table has 490,000 or so distinct CDR3 sequences, approximately 22% seen once. Material: blood. The receptors here all came from a woman between 65 and 79 years old with Graves' ophthalmopathy.

CDR3: CASSQVSGGGTEQYF. In DNA, the CDR3 is TGTGCCAGCAGCCAAGTATCCGGGGGAGGTACCGAGCAGTACTTC. The chain has TRBV16 and TRBJ2-7, with D tentatively TRBD2 (6 bases). Between the trimmed V and J ends, which lost 2 bases and 6 bases, there was a span of 17 bases. Germline V gene lookup returns CDR1 KGHSY and CDR2 FQNENV. The CDR3 is 15 residues long.

This clonotype was counted a few times. The chain joins TRBV9 to TRBJ1-2; D is possibly TRBD1 (6 bases). The CDR3 is made up of 13 amino acids. V was pared by 2 bases and J by 3 bases, with 8 bases between. Germline V gene lookup returns CDR1 SGDLS and CDR2 YYNGEE. In DNA form, the CDR3 reads TGTGCCAGCAGCGTGGACAGCGACTATGGCTACACCTTC. It translates to CASSVDSDYGYTF. Together with reference TRBV9 and TRBJ1-2, the CDR3 gives the full variable domain: DSGVTQTPKHLITATGQRVTLRCSPRSGDLSVYWYQQSLDQGLQFLIQYYNGEERAKGNILERFSAQQFPDLHSELNLSSLELGDSALYFCASSVDSDYGYTFGSGTRLTVV.

This clonotype has more than one count but fewer than ten. This chain connects TRBV19 to TRBJ2-2; no clear D gene. CDR1 and CDR2 (germline): LNHDA, SQIVND (reference sequence). The CDR3 spans 14 residues. V was pared by 1 base and J by 2 bases, with 5 bases between. The CDR3 sequence: CASSIGRNTGELFF. Here the CDR3 DNA reads TGTGCCAGTAGTATAGGTAGAAACACCGGGGAGCTGTTTTTT.

This clonotype was counted many times. CDR3 DNA: TGTGCCAGCAGGCTGGACAGGGGGGATCAGCCCCAGCATTTT. This codes for CASRLDRGDQPQHF. The V gene is TRBV2, the J gene TRBJ1-5; TRBD1 matches 10 bases. The germline V gene has CDR1 SNHLY and CDR2 FYNNEI. Unmatched junction bases numbered 4, after V lost 6 bases and J lost 5 bases. This CDR3 comprises 14 residues.

This clonotype has just a few counts. This rearrangement joins TRBV6-2 or TRBV6-3 to TRBJ1-5; D is undetermined. Trimming removed 4 bases from V and 4 bases from J, with 20 bases in between. The CDR3 has 17 residues. Germline CDR1 MNHEY, CDR2 SVGEGT. CDR3 sequence (DNA): TGTGCCAGCAGTTCGGTAGGGCTTCCCATAGGGAATCAGCCCCAGCATTTT. It translates to CASSSVGLPIGNQPQHF.

J is TRBJ2-7 and V is TRBV4-3; the match to TRBD2 covers 10 bases. The CDR3 runs 19 residues. Trimming took 0 bases from V and 3 from J; bases not matched to a gene: 14. The germline V gene has CDR1 LGHNA and CDR2 YSLEER. CDR3 coding DNA: TGCGCCAGCAGCCAAGAAATTTTGGCTAGCGGGAGTTCCCACTACGAGCAGTACTTC. As protein: CASSQEILASGSSHYEQYF.

The chain combines TRBV6-2 or TRBV6-3 with TRBJ2-1; D unresolved. Trimming stripped 7 bases from V and 8 bases from J, with 9 bases between. CDR1 is MNHEY, CDR2 SVGEGT, per germline. The CDR3 is 11 residues long. The CDR3 DNA reads TGTGCCAGCACGAAGCTGGATGAGCAGTTCTTC. Translated, it gives CASTKLDEQFF.

This clonotype showed up just a few times. The rearrangement links TRBV19 to TRBJ2-2, with D uncertain. In germline, CDR1 is LNHDA, CDR2 SQIVND (reference sequence). The CDR3 consists of 17 residues. Trimming removed 4 bases at V and 6 bases at J, with 21 bases between. This chain's CDR3 is CASSTGRLRKKSGELFF. The CDR3 DNA is TGTGCCAGTAGTACAGGACGGCTTAGAAAGAAATCCGGGGAGCTGTTTTTT.